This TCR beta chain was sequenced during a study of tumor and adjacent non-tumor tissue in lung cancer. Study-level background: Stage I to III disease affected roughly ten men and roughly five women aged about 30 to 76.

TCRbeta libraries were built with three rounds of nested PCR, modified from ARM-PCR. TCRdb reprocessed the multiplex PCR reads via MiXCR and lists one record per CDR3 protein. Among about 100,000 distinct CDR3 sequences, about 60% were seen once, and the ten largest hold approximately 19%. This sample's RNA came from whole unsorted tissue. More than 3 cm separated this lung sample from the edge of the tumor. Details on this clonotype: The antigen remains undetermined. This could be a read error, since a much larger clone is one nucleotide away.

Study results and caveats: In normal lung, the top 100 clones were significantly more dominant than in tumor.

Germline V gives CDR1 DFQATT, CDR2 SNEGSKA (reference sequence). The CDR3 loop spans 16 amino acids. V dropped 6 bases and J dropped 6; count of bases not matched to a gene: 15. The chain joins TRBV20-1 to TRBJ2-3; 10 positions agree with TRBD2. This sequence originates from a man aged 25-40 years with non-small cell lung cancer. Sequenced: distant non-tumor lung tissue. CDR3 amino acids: CSAKRGTSERMDTQYF. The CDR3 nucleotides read TGCAGTGCGAAGAGGGGGACTAGCGAGAGAATGGATACGCAGTATTTT.